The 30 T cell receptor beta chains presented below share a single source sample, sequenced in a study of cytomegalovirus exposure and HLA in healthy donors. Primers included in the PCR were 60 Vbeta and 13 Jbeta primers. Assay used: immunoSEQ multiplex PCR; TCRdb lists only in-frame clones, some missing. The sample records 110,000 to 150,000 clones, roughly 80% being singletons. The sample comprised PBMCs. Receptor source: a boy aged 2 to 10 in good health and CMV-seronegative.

The CDR3 DNA is TGTGCCAGCAAAAGGGGTCTAGCGGGAGAGTTGTCGGACACCGGGGAGCTGTTTTTT. This translates into CASKRGLAGELSDTGELFF. This rearrangement joins TRBV11-1 to TRBJ2-2; 10 positions agree with TRBD2. The CDR3 length is 19 residues. CDR1 and CDR2 from the germline V gene are SGHAT and FQDESV (reference sequence). The V gene end was trimmed by 7 bases and the J gene end by 3 bases; junction bases not matched to a gene: 17.

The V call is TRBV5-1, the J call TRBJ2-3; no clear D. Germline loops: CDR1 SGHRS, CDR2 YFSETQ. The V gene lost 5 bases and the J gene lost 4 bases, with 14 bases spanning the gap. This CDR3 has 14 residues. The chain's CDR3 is CASRLTPGSDTQYF. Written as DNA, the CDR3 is TGCGCCAGCAGACTTACCCCAGGCTCAGATACGCAGTATTTT.

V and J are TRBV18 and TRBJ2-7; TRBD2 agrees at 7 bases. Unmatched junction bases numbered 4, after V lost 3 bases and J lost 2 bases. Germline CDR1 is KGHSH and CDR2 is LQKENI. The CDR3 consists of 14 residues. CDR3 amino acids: CASSPQRGPYEQYF. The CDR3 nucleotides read TGTGCCAGCTCACCCCAGCGGGGCCCCTACGAGCAGTACTTC.

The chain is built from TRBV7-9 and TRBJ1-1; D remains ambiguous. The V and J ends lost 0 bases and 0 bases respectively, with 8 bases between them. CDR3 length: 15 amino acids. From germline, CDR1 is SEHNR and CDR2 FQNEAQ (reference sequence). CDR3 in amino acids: CASSLALQMNTEAFF. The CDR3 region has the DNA TGTGCCAGCAGCTTAGCGTTACAGATGAACACTGAAGCTTTCTTT.

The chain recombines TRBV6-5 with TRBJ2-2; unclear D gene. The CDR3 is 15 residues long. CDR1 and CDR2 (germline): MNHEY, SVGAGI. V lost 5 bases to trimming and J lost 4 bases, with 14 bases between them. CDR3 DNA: TGTGCCAGCAGTCCCTCCCGCCGGAGCACCGGGGAGCTGTTTTTT. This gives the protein CASSPSRRSTGELFF.

CDR3 loop: CAWSSGRRYEQYF. As DNA, the CDR3 is TGTGCCTGGAGCAGTGGGCGAAGATACGAGCAGTACTTC. The J gene is TRBJ2-5, the V gene TRBV30; D is ambiguous. The J call is uncertain, as TRBJ2-7 better fits the DNA end. The germline V gene has CDR1 GTSNPN and CDR2 SVGIG (reference sequence). CDR3 length: 13 residues.

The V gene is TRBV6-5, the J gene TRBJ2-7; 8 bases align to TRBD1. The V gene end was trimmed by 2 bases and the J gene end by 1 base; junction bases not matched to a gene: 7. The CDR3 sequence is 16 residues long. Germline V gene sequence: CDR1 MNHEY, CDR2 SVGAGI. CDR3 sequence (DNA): TGTGCCAGCAGTTACGATGGACAGGGCCCTTCCTACGAGCAGTACTTC. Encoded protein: CASSYDGQGPSYEQYF.

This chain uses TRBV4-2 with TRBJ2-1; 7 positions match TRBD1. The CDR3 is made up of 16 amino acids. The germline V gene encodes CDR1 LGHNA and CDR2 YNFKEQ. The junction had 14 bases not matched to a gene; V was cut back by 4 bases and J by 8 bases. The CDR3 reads CASSRPRTGEQYEQFF. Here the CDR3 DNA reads TGTGCCAGCAGCCGACCCAGGACAGGAGAGCAATATGAGCAGTTCTTC.

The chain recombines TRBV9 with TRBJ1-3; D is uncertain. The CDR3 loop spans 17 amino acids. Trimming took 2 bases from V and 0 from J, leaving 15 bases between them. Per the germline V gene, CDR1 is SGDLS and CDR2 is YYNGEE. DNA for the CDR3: TGTGCCAGCAGCGTCGGGAGGGATATTTACTCTGGAAACACCATATATTTT. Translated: CASSVGRDIYSGNTIYF. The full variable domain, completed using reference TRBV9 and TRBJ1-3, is DSGVTQTPKHLITATGQRVTLRCSPRSGDLSVYWYQQSLDQGLQFLIQYYNGEERAKGNILERFSAQQFPDLHSELNLSSLELGDSALYFCASSVGRDIYSGNTIYFGEGSWLTVV.

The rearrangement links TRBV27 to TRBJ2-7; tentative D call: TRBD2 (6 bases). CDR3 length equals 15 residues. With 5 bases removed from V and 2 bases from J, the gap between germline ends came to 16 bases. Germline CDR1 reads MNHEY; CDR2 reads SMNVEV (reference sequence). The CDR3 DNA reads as TGTGCCAGCAGTCCGGCCGGGCGGGGAGCCTACGAGCAGTACTTC. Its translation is CASSPAGRGAYEQYF.

In DNA, the CDR3 is TGTGCCAGCAGCCAGAATTTCGGGGGGCGGTTAATATTTCAGCCCCAGCATTTT. Its protein product is CASSQNFGGRLIFQPQHF. The chain couples TRBV4-2 to TRBJ1-5; D is possibly TRBD1 (6 bases). From germline, CDR1 is LGHNA and CDR2 YNFKEQ. Trimming took 3 bases from V and 6 from J, leaving 24 bases between them. This CDR3 comprises 18 residues.

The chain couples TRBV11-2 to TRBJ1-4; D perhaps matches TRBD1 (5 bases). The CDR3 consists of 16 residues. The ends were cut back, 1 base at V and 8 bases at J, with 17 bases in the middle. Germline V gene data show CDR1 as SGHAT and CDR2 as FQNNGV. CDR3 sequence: CASSLGGGRVNEKLFF. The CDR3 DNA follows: TGTGCCAGCAGCTTAGGGGGCGGCAGGGTCAACGAAAAACTGTTTTTT.

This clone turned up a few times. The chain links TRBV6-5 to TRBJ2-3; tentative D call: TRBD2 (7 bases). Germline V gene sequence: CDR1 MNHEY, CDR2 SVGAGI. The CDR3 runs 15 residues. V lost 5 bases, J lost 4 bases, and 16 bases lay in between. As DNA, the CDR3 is TGTGCCAGCAGTGTAAAGGGGGGGGCTCCAGATACGCAGTATTTT. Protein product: CASSVKGGAPDTQYF.

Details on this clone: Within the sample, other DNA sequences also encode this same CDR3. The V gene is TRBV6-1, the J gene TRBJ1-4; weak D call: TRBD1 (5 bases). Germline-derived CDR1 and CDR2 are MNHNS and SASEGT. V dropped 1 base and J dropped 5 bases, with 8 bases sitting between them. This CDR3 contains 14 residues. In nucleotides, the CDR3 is TGTGCCAGCAGTGAAGGGGGGGGAAATGAAAAACTGTTTTTT. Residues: CASSEGGGNEKLFF.

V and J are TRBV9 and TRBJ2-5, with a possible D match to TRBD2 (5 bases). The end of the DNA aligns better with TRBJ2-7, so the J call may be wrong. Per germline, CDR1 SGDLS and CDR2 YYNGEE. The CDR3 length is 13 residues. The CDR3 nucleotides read TGTGCCAGCAGCGTAGGTCCTAGCAGCGAGCAGTACTTC. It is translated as CASSVGPSSEQYF.

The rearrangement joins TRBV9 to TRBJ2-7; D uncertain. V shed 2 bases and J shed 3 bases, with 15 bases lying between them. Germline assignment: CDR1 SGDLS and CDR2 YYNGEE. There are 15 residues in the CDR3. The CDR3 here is CASSVVAASDYEQYF. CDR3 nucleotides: TGTGCCAGCAGCGTTGTCGCGGCCTCGGACTACGAGCAGTACTTC.

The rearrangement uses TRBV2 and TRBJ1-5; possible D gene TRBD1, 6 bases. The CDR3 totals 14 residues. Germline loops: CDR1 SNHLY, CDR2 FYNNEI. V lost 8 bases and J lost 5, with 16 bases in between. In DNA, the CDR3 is TGTGCCAGCGGGCTACAGGGACGGGATCAGCCCCAGCATTTT. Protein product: CASGLQGRDQPQHF.

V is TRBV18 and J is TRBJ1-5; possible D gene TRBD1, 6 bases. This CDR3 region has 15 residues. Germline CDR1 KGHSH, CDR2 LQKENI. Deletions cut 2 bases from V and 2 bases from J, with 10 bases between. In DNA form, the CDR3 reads TGTGCCAGCTCACCAAGGGGGTCGGGCAATCAGCCCCAGCATTTT. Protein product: CASSPRGSGNQPQHF.

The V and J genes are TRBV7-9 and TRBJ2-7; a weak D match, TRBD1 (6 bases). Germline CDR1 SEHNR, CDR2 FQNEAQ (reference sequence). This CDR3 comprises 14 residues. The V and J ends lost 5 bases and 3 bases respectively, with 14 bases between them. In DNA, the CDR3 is TGTGCCAGCAGCCAGGGGACCGTAGTCTACGAGCAGTACTTC. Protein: CASSQGTVVYEQYF.

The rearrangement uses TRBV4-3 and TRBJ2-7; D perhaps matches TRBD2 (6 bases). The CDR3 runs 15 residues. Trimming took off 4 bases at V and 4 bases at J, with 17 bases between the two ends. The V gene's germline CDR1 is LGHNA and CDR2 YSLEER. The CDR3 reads CASSPTGDSTYEQYF. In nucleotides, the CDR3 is TGCGCCAGCAGCCCGACGGGAGACAGTACGTACGAGCAGTACTTC.

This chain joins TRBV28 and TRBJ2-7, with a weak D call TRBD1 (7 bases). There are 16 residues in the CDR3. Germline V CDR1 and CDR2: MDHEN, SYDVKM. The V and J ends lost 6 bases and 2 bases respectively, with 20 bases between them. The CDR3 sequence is CASRLPAGQKPYEQYF. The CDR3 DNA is TGTGCCAGCAGACTACCGGCGGGACAGAAACCCTACGAGCAGTACTTC.

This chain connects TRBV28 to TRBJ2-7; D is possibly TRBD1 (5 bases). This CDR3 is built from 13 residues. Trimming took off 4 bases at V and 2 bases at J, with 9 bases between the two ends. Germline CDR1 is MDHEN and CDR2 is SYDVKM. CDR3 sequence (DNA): TGTGCCAGCAGTTCGACAGACCCCTACGAGCAGTACTTC. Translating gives CASSSTDPYEQYF.

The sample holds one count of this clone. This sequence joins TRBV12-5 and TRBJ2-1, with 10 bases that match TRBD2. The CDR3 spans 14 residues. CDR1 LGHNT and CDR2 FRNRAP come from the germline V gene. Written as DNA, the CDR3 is TGTGCCGGGGGCCAGCGGGAGGGCCGAAATGAGCAGTTCTTC. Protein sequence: CAGGQREGRNEQFF.

The CDR3: CASSLLINEKLFF. The CDR3 coding sequence is TGTGCCAGCAGCTTACTCATTAATGAAAAACTGTTTTTT. The chain couples TRBV5-6 to TRBJ1-4; D call uncertain. The germline V gene encodes CDR1 SGHDT and CDR2 YYEEEE. The CDR3 runs to 13 residues. Between the trimmed V and J ends, which lost 2 bases and 4 bases, there was a span of 6 bases. The full variable domain, rest sourced from reference TRBV5-6 and TRBJ1-4, is DAGVTQSPTHLIKTRGQQVTLRCSPKSGHDTVSWYQQALGQGPQFIFQYYEEEERQRGNFPDRFSGHQFPNYSSELNVNALLLGDSALYLCASSLLINEKLFFGSGTQLSVL.

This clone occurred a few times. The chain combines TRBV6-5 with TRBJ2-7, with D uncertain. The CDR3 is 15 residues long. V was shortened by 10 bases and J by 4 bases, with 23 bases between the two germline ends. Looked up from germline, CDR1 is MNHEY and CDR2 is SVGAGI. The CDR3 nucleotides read TGTGCCATTTTTTTCAAGCAGAAGGCGGCATACGAGCAGTACTTC. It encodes CAIFFKQKAAYEQYF.

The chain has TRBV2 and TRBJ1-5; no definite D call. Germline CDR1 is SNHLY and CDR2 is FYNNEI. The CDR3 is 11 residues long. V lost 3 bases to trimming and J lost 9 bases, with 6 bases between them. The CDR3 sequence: CASSDPGPQHF. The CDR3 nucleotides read TGTGCCAGCAGTGATCCAGGGCCCCAGCATTTT.

Here the CDR3 DNA reads TGTGCCAGCAAGGGGGGGCGCGTCGCCGGGGAGCTGTTTTTT. This sequence encodes CASKGGRVAGELFF. The rearrangement joins TRBV7-8 to TRBJ2-2; the D gene is possibly TRBD2 (7 bases). V gave up 7 bases and J gave up 6 bases, with 15 bases separating them. The CDR3 length is 14 residues. Per germline, CDR1 SGHVS and CDR2 FQNEAQ.

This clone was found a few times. As DNA, the CDR3 is TGTGCCAGCAGCTTAGCGGGACTCGACCTCACAGATACGCAGTATTTT. It yields the protein CASSLAGLDLTDTQYF. J is TRBJ2-3 and V is TRBV13; the D gene is possibly TRBD2 (6 bases). V was shortened by 1 base and J by 2 bases, with 13 bases between the two germline ends. This CDR3 is built from 16 residues. The germline V gene encodes CDR1 PRHDT and CDR2 FYEKMQ (reference sequence).

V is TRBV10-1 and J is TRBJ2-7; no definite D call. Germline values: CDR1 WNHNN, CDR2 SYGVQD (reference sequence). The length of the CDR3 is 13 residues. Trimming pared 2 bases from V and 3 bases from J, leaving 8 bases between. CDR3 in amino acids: CASSEVPYYEQYF. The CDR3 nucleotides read TGCGCCAGCAGTGAGGTCCCTTACTACGAGCAGTACTTC.

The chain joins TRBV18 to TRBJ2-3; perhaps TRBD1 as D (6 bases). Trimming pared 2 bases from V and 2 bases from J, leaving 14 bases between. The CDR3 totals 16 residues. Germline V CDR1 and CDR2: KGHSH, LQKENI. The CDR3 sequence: CASSPMTRGNTDTQYF. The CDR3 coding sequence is TGTGCCAGCTCACCAATGACCAGGGGTAACACAGATACGCAGTATTTT.